This is a list of T cell receptor beta chains from one sample in a study of T cells of healthy individuals. TCRdb reprocessed the 5' RACE reads via MiXCR and lists one record per CDR3 protein. Of 95,000 to 100,000 distinct CDR3 sequences in the sample, 15% to 20% were seen once. The receptor source for this set is a human donor in good health. Both conserved end residues are part of each CDR3. A D gene is named only where the DNA matches it firmly. Only some rows state a clone size, as once, few, many or a class for expanded clones.

size: -; V: TRBV13; D: -; J: TRBJ2-1; DNA: TGTGCCAGCAGCTTAAATCCAGCGGATAGCTCCTACAATGAGCAGTTCTTC; CDR3: CASSLNPADSSYNEQFF
size: -; V: TRBV6-2/TRBV6-3; D: -; J: TRBJ1-5; DNA: TGTGCCAGCAGTCCCGTGGGGACGAATCAGCCCCAGCATTTT; CDR3: CASSPVGTNQPQHF
size: few; V: TRBV30; D: TRBD1; J: TRBJ1-1; DNA: TGTGCCTGGATCCAGGGGGGTAACACTGAAGCTTTCTTT; CDR3: CAWIQGGNTEAFF
size: -; V: TRBV28; D: TRBD2; J: TRBJ2-1; DNA: TGTGCCAGCAGCCCCCGAGGTTTAAGCGGGAGAAACAATGAGCAGTTCTTC; CDR3: CASSPRGLSGRNNEQFF
size: -; V: TRBV7-8; D: -; J: TRBJ1-6; DNA: TGTGCCAGCTACGGGGCTCGCAGGGTCGCCTATAATTCACCCCTCCACTTT; CDR3: CASYGARRVAYNSPLHF
size: -; V: TRBV4-3; D: -; J: TRBJ2-6; DNA: TGCGCCAGCAGCCAAGATATCAGCTCTGGGGCCAACGTCCTGACTTTC; CDR3: CASSQDISSGANVLTF
size: -; V: TRBV6-4; D: TRBD2; J: TRBJ2-3; DNA: TGTGCCAGCAGTGATCGGGGGGTATCTAGCACAGATACGCAGTATTTT; CDR3: CASSDRGVSSTDTQYF
size: few; V: TRBV13; D: TRBD1; J: TRBJ1-4; DNA: TGTGCCAGCAGCAAAGGGACAGACGATGAAAAACTGTTTTTT; CDR3: CASSKGTDDEKLFF
size: -; V: TRBV5-5; D: TRBD1; J: TRBJ2-1; DNA: TGTGCCACCCTCCGGGACAGGGGGTTCGGTGAGCAGTTCTTC; CDR3: CATLRDRGFGEQFF
size: -; V: TRBV6-5; D: -; J: TRBJ2-3; DNA: TGTGCCAGCAGGGGGGCCCAGGGAGCAGATACGCAGTATTTT; CDR3: CASRGAQGADTQYF
size: many; V: TRBV20-1; D: TRBD2; J: TRBJ2-3; DNA: TGCAGTGCTAGGCTCAGCGGGAGGGATGGCACAGATACGCAGTATTTT; CDR3: CSARLSGRDGTDTQYF
size: few; V: TRBV7-9; D: -; J: TRBJ2-3; DNA: TGTGCCAGCAGGTTCCCCCGGGCTAGCGGCACAGATACGCAGTATTTT; CDR3: CASRFPRASGTDTQYF
size: -; V: TRBV6-5; D: -; J: TRBJ2-1; DNA: TGTGCCAGCAGTTACTCGCTAGCCGGATTCGGTGAGCAGTTCTTC; CDR3: CASSYSLAGFGEQFF
size: -; V: TRBV20-1; D: -; J: TRBJ1-5; DNA: TGCAGTGCTACCCCAGGTACAGGGCAGAATCAGCCCCAGCATTTT; CDR3: CSATPGTGQNQPQHF
size: few; V: TRBV28; D: -; J: TRBJ1-4; DNA: TGTGCCAGCAGTTTAAGTGGAACTAATGAAAAACTGTTTTTT; CDR3: CASSLSGTNEKLFF
size: few; V: TRBV20-1; D: -; J: TRBJ2-7; DNA: TGCAGTGCTTCCGGGACACCCGAGCAGTACTTC; CDR3: CSASGTPEQYF
size: few; V: TRBV5-1; D: TRBD1; J: TRBJ1-5; DNA: TGCGCCAGCAGCCCGACAGGGGCGTATCAGCCCCAGCATTTT; CDR3: CASSPTGAYQPQHF